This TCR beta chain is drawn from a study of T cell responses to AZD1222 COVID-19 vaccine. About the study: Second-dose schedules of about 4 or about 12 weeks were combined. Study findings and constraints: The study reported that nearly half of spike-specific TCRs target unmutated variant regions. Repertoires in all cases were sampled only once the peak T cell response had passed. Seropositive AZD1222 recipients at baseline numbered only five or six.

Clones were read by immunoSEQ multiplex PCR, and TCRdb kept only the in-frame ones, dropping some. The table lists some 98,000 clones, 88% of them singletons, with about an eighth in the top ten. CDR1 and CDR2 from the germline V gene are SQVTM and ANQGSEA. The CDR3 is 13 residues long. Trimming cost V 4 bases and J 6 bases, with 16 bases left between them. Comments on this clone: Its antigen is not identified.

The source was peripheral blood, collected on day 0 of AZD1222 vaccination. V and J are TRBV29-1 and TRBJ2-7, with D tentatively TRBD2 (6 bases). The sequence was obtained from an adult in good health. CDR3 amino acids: CSVGEAGSGEQYF. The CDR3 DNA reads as TGCAGCGTTGGGGAAGCGGGCTCGGGCGAGCAGTACTTC.